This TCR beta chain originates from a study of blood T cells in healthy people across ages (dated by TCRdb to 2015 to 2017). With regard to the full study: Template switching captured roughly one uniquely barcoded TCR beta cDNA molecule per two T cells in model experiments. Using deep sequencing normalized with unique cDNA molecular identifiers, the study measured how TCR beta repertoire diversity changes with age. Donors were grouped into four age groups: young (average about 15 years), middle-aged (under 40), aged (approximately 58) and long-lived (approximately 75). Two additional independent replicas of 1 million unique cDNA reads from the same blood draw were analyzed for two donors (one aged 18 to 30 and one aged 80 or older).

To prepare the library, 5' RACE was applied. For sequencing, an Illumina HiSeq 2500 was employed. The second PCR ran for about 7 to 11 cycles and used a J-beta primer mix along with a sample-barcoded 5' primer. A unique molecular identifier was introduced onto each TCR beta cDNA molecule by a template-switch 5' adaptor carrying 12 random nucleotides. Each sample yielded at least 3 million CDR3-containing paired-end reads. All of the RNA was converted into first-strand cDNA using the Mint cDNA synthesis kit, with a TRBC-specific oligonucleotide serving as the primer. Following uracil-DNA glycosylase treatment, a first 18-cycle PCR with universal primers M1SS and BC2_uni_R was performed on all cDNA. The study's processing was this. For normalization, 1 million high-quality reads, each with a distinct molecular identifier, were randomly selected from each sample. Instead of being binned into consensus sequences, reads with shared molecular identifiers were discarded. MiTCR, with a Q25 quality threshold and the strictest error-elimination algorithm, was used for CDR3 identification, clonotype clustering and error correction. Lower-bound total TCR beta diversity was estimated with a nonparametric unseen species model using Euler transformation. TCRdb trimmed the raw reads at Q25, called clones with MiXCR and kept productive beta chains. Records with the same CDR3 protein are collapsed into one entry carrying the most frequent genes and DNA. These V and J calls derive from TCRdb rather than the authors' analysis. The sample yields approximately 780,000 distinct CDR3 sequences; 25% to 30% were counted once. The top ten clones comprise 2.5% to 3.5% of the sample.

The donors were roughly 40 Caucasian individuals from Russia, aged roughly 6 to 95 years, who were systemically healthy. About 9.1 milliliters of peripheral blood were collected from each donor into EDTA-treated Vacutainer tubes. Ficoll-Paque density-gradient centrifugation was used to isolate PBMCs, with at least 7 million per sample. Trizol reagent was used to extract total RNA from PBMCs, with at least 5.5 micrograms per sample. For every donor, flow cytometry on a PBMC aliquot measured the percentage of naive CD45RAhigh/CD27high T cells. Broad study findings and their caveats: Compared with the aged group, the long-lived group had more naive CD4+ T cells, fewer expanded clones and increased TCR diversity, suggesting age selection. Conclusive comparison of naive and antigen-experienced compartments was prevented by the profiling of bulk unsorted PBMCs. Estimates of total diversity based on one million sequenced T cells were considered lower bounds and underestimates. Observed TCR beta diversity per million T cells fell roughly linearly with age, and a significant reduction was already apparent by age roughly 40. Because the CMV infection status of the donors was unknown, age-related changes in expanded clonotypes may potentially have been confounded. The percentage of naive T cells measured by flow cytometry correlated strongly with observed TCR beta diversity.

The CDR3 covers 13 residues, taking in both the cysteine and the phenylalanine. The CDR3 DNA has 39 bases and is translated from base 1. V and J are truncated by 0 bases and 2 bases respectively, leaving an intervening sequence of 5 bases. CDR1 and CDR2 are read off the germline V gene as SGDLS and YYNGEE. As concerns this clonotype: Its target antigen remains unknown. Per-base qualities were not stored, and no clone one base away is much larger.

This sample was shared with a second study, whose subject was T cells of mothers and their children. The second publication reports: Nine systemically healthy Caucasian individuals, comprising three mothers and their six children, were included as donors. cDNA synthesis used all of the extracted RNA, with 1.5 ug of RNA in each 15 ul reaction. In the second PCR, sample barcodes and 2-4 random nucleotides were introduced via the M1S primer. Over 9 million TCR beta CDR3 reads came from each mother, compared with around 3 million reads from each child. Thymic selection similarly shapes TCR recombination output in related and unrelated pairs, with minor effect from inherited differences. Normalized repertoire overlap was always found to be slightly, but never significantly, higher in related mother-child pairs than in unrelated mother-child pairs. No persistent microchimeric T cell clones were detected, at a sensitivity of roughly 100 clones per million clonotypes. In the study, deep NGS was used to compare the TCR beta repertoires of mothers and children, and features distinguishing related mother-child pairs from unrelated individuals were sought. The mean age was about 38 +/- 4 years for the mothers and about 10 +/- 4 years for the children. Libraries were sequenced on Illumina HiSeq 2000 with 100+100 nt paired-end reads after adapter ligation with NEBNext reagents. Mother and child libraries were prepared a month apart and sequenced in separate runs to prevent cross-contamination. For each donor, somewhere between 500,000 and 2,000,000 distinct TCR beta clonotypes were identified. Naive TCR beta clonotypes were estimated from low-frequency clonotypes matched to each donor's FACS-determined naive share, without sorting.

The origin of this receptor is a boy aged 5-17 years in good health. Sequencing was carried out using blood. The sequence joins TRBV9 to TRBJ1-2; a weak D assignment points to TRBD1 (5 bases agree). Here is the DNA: TGTGCCAGCAGCGTAGACAGGAACTATGGCTACACCTTC. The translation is CASSVDRNYGYTF.